What follows are 5 T cell receptor beta chains derived from one specimen sequenced in a study of response to subunit inactivated influenza vaccine. TCRdb reanalysed the RT-PCR reads using MiXCR and keeps one entry per CDR3 protein. The sample shows about 780,000 distinct CDR3 sequences, roughly 18% of them seen only once. This sample comprised PBMCs from blood, obtained 4 to 6 days after vaccination. All receptors derive from a man in his fifties who received an inactivated influenza vaccine.

This chain links TRBV25-1 with TRBJ2-7; no reliable D call. The V end lost 1 base, the J end lost 6 bases, and 16 bases lay between the germline ends. The CDR3 runs 15 residues. The germline CDR1 and CDR2 sequences are MGHDK and SYGVNS. CDR3 DNA sequence: TGTGCCAGCAGTGAATTGTTCAGGTCCGTAGGCGAGCAGTACTTC. Translating gives CASSELFRSVGEQYF.

The chain couples TRBV5-1 to TRBJ2-1, with TRBD1 matching 8 bases. From germline, CDR1 is SGHRS and CDR2 YFSETQ. Trimming took 4 bases from V and 2 from J; bases not matched to a gene: 5. The CDR3 loop spans 15 amino acids. CDR3 nucleotide sequence: TGCGCCAGCAGCGGAACAGGGGGAGCCTACAATGAGCAGTTCTTC. Its translation: CASSGTGGAYNEQFF. Together with reference TRBV5-1 and TRBJ2-1, the CDR3 gives the full variable domain: KAGVTQTPRYLIKTRGQQVTLSCSPISGHRSVSWYQQTPGQGLQFLFEYFSETQRNKGNFPGRFSGRQFSNSRSEMNVSTLELGDSALYLCASSGTGGAYNEQFFGPGTRLTVL.

The V call is TRBV6-2 or TRBV6-3, the J call TRBJ2-7; D is possibly TRBD1 (6 bases). Germline loops: CDR1 MNHEY, CDR2 SVGEGT. The ends were cut back, 8 bases at V and 7 bases at J, with 18 bases in the middle. The CDR3 totals 13 residues. The CDR3 is CASGRDTPGEQYF. CDR3 coding DNA: TGTGCCAGCGGCCGGGACACTCCGGGTGAGCAGTACTTC.

The V and J genes are TRBV10-3 and TRBJ2-7; D uncertain. The CDR3 runs 12 residues. Looked up from germline, CDR1 is ENHRY and CDR2 is SYGVKD. Trimming shortened V by 5 bases and J by 3 bases, and 8 bases separated the two germline ends. The CDR3, as DNA: TGTGCCATCAGTACGAACAGCTACGAGCAGTACTTC. Encoded protein: CAISTNSYEQYF.

Many counts were recorded for this clonotype. This CDR3 is CATSRATISGMNEQFF. CDR3 in DNA: TGTGCCACCAGCAGAGCGACTATTAGCGGGATGAATGAGCAGTTCTTC. The J gene is TRBJ2-1, the V gene TRBV15; 8 bases align to TRBD2. The J segment lost 7 bases and the V segment lost 1 base, leaving 9 bases of the junction unmatched. Germline CDR1 and CDR2: LNHNV and YYDKDF (reference sequence). The CDR3 totals 16 residues. Filled out from reference TRBV15 and TRBJ2-1, the complete variable domain reads DAMVIQNPRYQVTQFGKPVTLSCSQTLNHNVMYWYQQKSSQAPKLLFHYYDKDFNNEADTPDNFQSRRPNTSFCFLDIRSPGLGDTAMYLCATSRATISGMNEQFFGPGTRLTVL.